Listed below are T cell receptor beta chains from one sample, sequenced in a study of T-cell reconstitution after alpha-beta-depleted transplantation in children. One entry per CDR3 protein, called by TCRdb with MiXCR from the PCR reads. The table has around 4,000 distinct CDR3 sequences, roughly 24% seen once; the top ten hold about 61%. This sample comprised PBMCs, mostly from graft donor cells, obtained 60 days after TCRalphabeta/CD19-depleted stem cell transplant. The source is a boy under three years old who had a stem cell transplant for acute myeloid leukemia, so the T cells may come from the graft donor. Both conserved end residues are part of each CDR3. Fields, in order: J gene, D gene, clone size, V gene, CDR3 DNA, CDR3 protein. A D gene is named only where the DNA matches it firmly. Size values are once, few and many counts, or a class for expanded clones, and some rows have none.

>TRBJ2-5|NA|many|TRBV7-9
TGTGCCAGCAGCCAAGCCGGGAAGACCCAGTACTTC
CASSQAGKTQYF
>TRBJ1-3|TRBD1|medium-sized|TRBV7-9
TGTGCCAGCAGCCCCCACATTAAGACGACAGGGCGCTCCTCTGGAAACACCATATATTTT
CASSPHIKTTGRSSGNTIYF
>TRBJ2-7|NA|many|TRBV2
TGTGCCAGCAGTGTTAGGCGGGTAAACTACGAGCAGTACTTC
CASSVRRVNYEQYF
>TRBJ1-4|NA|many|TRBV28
TGTGCCAGCAGTCCAGGTTGGTCCACTAATGAAAAACTGTTTTTT
CASSPGWSTNEKLFF
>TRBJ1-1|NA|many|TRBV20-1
TGCAGTGCTAGAGTCCCGGGGGTGGACACTGAAGCTTTCTTT
CSARVPGVDTEAFF
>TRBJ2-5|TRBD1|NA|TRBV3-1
TGTGCCTGCACCCAACCCGGACAGGGCGGGATGTTTGGGACGCGAGAGACCCAGTACTTC
CACTQPGQGGMFGTRETQYF
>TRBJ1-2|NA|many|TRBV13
TGTGCCAGCAGCCGGAGCCAGGGGAACTATGGCTACACCTTC
CASSRSQGNYGYTF
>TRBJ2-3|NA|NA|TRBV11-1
TGTGCCCTAAGTGGTGGATGGGGGGCCGCAGATACGCAGTATTTT
CALSGGWGAADTQYF
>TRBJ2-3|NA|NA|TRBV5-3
TGTCCAGAATCTTGGGGGACAGATACGCAGTATTTT
CPESWGTDTQYF
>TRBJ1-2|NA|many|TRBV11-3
TGTGCCAGCAGCCAAGGGGCCTACGACGAGGTTGGCTACACCTTC
CASSQGAYDEVGYTF
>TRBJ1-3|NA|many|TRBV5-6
TGTGCCAGCAGCTTCCTTATGGAGATGGGAAACACCATATATTTT
CASSFLMEMGNTIYF
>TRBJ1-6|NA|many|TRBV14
TGTGCCAGCAGCCAACTGAATTCACCCCTCCACTTT
CASSQLNSPLHF
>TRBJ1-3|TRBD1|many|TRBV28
TGTGCCTCCTTGGGGAGGGGGCTTGGTGGAAACACCATATATTTT
CASLGRGLGGNTIYF
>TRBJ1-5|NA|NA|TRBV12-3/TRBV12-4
TGTGCCAGCCGTCGGGGATATAGCAATCAGCCCCAGCATTTT
CASRRGYSNQPQHF
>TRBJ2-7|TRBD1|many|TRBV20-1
TGCAGTGCTAGAGAGACAGGGGGGGCCAACGAGCAGTACTTC
CSARETGGANEQYF
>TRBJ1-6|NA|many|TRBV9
TGTGCCAGCAGCGTAGACGCTGCGACCGTGTTGTTGGACCTCCACTTT
CASSVDAATVLLDLHF
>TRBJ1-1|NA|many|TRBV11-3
TGTGCCAGCAGAGCCATGGGGCCAGCTTTCTTT
CASRAMGPAFF
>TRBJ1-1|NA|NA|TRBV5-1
TGCGCCAGCAGCGAGACAGGCTCCGATAGTGAAGCTTTCTTT
CASSETGSDSEAFF
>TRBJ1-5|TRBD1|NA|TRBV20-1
TGCAGTGCTAGGGGACAGGGCAAGCCCCAGCATTTT
CSARGQGKPQHF
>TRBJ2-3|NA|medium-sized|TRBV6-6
TGTGCCAGCAGGCGGCGTACTAGCACAGATACGCAGTATTTT
CASRRRTSTDTQYF
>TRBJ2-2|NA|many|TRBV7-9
TGTGCCAGCAGCTTAGGGGCAGGGTGGTCCGGGGAGCTGTTTTTT
CASSLGAGWSGELFF
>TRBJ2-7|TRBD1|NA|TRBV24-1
TGTGCCACCTTTTATCCCGGGACAGGGGACTACGAGCAGTACTTC
CATFYPGTGDYEQYF
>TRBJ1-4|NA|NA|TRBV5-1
TGCGCCAGCAGCTTGTCTCGGATTAATGAAAAACTGTTTTTT
CASSLSRINEKLFF
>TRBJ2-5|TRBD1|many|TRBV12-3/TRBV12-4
TGTGCCAGCACCATCGGGACAGGGGGTCCGGAGACCCAGTACTTC
CASTIGTGGPETQYF
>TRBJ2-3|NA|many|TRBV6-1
TGTGCCAGCAGACCGGGAGGGGGCGCCACAGATACGCAGTATTTT
CASRPGGGATDTQYF
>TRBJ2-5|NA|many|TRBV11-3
TGTGCCAGCAGCTTGGACCCTTACGGGACCCAGTACTTC
CASSLDPYGTQYF
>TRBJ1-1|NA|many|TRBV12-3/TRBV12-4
TGTGCCAGCAGCTCCCAAAGGAGAGAGGGTGACACTGAAGCTTTCTTT
CASSSQRREGDTEAFF
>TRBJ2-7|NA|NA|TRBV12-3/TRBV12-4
TGTGCCAGCAGCTTTGGGATCAGGTCCCCCGCCTACGAGCAGTACTTC
CASSFGIRSPAYEQYF
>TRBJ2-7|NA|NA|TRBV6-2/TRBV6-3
TGTGCCAGCAGCTCCGGGGCGTGGGCGCAAGCCTACGAGCAGTACTTC
CASSSGAWAQAYEQYF
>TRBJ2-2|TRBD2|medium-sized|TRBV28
TGTGCCAGCAGTTTAAGACTAGCGGCGGACGGGGAGCTGTTTTTT
CASSLRLAADGELFF
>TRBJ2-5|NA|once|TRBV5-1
TGCGCCTCCAGGAGGGGATCGGGAGAGACCCAGTACTTC
CASRRGSGETQYF
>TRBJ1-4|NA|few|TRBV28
TGTGCCAGCCGGACGGCGAATGAAAAACTGTTTTTT
CASRTANEKLFF
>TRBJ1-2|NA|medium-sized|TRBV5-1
TGCGCCAGCAGCTTGGGGGCCGGACGGGTCTATGGCTACACCTTC
CASSLGAGRVYGYTF
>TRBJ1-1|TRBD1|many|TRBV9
TGTGCCAGCAGCGTAAGCGGGGGAACAGGGGGGAGAACTGAAGCTTTCTTT
CASSVSGGTGGRTEAFF
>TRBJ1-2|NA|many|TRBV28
TGTGCCACCGCGGGGCGTGGCTACACCTTC
CATAGRGYTF
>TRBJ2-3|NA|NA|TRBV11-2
TGTGCCAGCAGCTGGATGAGCACAGATACGCAGTATTTT
CASSWMSTDTQYF
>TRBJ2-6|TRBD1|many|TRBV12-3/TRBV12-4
TGTGCCAGCAGTCCGACAGGGGAGTGGGCTGGGGCCAACGTCCTGACTTTC
CASSPTGEWAGANVLTF
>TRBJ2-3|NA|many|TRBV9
TGTGCCAGCAGCGTAGACCTATACACAGATACGCAGTATTTT
CASSVDLYTDTQYF
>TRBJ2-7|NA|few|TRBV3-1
TGTGCCACCTCCCAAGTGTATCCGGGGACGAACGAGCAGTACTTC
CATSQVYPGTNEQYF
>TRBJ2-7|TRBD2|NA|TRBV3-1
TGTGCCAGCAGCCAAGGGTCTAGCGGGGCCTACGAGCAGTACTTC
CASSQGSSGAYEQYF
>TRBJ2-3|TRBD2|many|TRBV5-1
TGCGCCAGCAGCTTGGGACTAGCGAGCGATACGCAGTATTTT
CASSLGLASDTQYF
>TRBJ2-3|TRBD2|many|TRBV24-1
TGTGCCACCAGCCCGGGACTAGCAACAGATACGCAGTATTTT
CATSPGLATDTQYF
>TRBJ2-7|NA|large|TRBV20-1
TGCAGTGCTAGAGAAGGTACGGGTTCCGACGAGCAGTACTTC
CSAREGTGSDEQYF
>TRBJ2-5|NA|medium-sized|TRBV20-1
TGCAGTGCCGGATTTTACCGGGAGACCCAGTACTTC
CSAGFYRETQYF
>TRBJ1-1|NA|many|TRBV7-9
TGTGCCAGCAGGCTTAGGGGGGCGGGCACTGAAGCTTTCTTT
CASRLRGAGTEAFF